This T cell receptor beta chain emerged from a study of breast tumors, draining lymph nodes, adjacent tissues. Broader study findings: Compared with lymph nodes, tumors were less diverse; compared with nontumor tissue, more. Data only fit, rather than demonstrated, lymph node origin of most tumor T cells. Most tumor T cells seemingly derive from lymph node, then expand in tumor.

TCRdb re-analysed the multiplex PCR reads in MiXCR, keeping a single row per CDR3 protein. The data hold approximately 140,000 distinct CDR3 sequences, with about 31% observed a single time. The lymph nodes were axillary draining lymph nodes from breast cancer patients. There are many counts of this clonotype. Antigen specificity is unknown. There are 16 residues in the CDR3. The sequence was collected from a female donor with breast cancer. Some clones in this sample may be carry-over from other donors' samples. Source material: axillary lymph node tissue. This chain uses TRBV3-2 with TRBJ2-1; the table names TRBD2, a call not compared with the DNA. TRBV3-2 is a pseudogene segment. The CDR3 DNA reads as TGTGCCAGCAGCCCGAGAACTAGCGGGGGATGCAATGAGCAGTTCTTC. It translates to CASSPRTSGGCNEQFF.